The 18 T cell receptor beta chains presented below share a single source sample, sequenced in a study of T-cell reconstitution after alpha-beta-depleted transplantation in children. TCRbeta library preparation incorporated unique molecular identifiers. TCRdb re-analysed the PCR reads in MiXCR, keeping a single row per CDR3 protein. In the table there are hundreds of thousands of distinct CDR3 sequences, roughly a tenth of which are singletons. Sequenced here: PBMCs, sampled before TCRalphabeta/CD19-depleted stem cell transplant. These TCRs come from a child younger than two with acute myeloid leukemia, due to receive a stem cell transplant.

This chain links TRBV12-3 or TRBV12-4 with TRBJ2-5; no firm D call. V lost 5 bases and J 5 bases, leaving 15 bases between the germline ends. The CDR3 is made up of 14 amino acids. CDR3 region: CASSHRGQEETQYF. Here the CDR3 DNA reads TGTGCCAGCAGTCACCGAGGCCAGGAGGAGACCCAGTACTTC.

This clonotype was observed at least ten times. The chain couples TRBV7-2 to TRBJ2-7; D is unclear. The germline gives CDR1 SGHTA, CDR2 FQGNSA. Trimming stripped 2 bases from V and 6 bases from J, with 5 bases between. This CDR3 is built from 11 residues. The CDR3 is CASSLISEQYF. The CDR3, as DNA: TGTGCCAGCAGCTTAATATCCGAGCAGTACTTC.

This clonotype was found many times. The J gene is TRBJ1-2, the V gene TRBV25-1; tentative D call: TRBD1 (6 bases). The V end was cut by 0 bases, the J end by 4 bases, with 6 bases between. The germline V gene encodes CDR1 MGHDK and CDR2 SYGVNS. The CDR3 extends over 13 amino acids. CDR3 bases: TGTGCCAGCAGTGAATACAGGGGCTATGGCTACACCTTC. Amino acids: CASSEYRGYGYTF.

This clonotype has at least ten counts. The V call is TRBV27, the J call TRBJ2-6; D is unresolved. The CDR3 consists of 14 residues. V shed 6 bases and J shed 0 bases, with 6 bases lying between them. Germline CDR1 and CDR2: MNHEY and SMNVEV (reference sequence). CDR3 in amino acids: CASSGTSGANVLTF. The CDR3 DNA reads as TGTGCCAGCAGCGGCACCTCTGGGGCCAACGTCCTGACTTTC.

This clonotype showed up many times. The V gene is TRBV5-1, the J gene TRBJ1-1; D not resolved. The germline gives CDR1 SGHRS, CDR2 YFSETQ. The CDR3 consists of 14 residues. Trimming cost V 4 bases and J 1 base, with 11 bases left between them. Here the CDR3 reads CASSETRSNTEAFF. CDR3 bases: TGCGCCAGCAGCGAGACAAGATCGAACACTGAAGCTTTCTTT.

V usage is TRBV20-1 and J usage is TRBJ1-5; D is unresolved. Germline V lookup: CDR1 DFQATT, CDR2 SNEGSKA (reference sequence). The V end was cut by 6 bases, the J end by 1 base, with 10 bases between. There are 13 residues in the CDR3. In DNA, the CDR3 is TGCAGTGCAGTGGGCCAGAGCAATCAGCCCCAGCATTTT. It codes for CSAVGQSNQPQHF.

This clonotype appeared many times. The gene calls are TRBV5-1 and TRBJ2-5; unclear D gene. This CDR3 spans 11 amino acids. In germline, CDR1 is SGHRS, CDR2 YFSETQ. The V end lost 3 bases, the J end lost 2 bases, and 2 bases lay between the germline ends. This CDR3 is CASSWQETQYF. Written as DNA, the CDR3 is TGCGCCAGCAGCTGGCAAGAGACCCAGTACTTC.

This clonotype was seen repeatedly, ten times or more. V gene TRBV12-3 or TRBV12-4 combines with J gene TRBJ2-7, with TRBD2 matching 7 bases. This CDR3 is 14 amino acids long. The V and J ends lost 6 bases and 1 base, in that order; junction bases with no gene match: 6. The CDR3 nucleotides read TGTGCCAGCAGACCAAGCGGGGTTTCCTACGAGCAGTACTTC. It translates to CASRPSGVSYEQYF.

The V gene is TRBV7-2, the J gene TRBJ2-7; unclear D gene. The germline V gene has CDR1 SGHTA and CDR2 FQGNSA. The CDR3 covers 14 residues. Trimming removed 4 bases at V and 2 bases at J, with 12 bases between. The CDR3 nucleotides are TGTGCCAGCAGCTCAACTCCAGGACCCTACGAGCAGTACTTC. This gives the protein CASSSTPGPYEQYF.

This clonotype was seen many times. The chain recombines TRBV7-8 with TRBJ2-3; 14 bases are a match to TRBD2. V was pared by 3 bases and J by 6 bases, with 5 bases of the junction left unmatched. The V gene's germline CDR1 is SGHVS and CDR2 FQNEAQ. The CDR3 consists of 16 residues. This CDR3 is CASSFGLAGGSDTQYF. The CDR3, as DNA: TGTGCCAGCAGCTTCGGACTAGCGGGAGGATCCGATACGCAGTATTTT.

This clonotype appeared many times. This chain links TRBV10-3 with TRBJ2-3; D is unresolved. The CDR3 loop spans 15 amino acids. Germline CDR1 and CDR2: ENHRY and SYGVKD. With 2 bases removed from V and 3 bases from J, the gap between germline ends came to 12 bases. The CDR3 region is CAISERSSSTDTQYF. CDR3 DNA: TGTGCCATCAGTGAGAGGTCTAGTTCGACAGATACGCAGTATTTT.

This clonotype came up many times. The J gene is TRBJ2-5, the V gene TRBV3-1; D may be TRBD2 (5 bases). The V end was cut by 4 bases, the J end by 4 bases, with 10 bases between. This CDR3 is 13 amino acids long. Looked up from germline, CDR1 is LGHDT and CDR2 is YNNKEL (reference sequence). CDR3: CASSLDFPETQYF. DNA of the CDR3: TGTGCCAGCAGCCTGGACTTCCCAGAGACCCAGTACTTC.

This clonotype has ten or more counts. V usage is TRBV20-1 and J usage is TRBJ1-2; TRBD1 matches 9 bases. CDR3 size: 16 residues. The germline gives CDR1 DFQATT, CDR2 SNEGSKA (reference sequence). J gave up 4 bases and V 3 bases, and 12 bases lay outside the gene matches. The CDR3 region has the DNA TGCAGTGCTAGGATGGGTACAGGGGGCGCTGGCTATGGCTACACCTTC. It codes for CSARMGTGGAGYGYTF.

The CDR3 DNA reads as TGTGCCAGCAGTTACGTAGTGACGGGACAGGGTACAGATACGCAGTATTTT. Encoded protein: CASSYVVTGQGTDTQYF. The chain carries TRBV6-5 and TRBJ2-3; TRBD1 matches at 9 bases. This CDR3 region has 17 residues. Looked up from germline, CDR1 is MNHEY and CDR2 is SVGAGI. V trimming: 2 bases; J trimming: 3 bases; junction bases outside the gene matches: 9.

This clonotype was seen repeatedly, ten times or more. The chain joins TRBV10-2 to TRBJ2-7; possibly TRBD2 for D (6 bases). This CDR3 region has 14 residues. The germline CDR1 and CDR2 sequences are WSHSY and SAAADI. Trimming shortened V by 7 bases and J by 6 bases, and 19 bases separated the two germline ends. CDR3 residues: CASNREGRRFEQYF. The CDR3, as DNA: TGCGCCAGCAATCGTGAGGGGAGGCGATTCGAGCAGTACTTC.

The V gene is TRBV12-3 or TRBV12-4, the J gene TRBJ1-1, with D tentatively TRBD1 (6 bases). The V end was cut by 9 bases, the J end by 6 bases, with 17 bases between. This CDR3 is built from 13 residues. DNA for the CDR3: TGTGCCAGTCGGAACAGGGCTAACGCTGAAGCTTTCTTT. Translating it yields CASRNRANAEAFF.

CDR3 DNA sequence: TGTGCCAGCAGTTTGGGTTACCGTGAAGCTTTCTTT. Translating it yields CASSLGYREAFF. V gene TRBV12-3 or TRBV12-4 combines with J gene TRBJ1-1; D unresolved. Trimming pared 3 bases from V and 7 bases from J, leaving 9 bases between. The CDR3 has 12 residues.

The CDR3: CASSQPGFVYNEQFF. CDR3 DNA: TGCGCCAGCAGCCAACCAGGGTTCGTTTACAATGAGCAGTTCTTC. The genes are TRBV4-1 and TRBJ2-1; weak D call: TRBD1 (5 bases). The CDR3 is 15 amino acids. V lost 2 bases and J 4 bases, leaving 12 bases between the germline ends. Looked up from germline, CDR1 is MGHRA and CDR2 is YSYEKL.